Listed below are T cell receptor beta chains from one sample, sequenced in a study of blood T cells in healthy people across ages. From the 5' RACE reads, TCRdb called clonotypes with MiXCR, one entry per CDR3 protein. This table holds around 870,000 distinct CDR3 sequences, 29% found once. The source material was blood. The receptor source for this set is a woman aged 80 or older in good health. Each CDR3 is given with its conserved first and last residue. D genes are given only for firm matches. Size is omitted from some rows. Given values are once, few, many or a class for expanded clones.

D: -
J: TRBJ1-5
size: -
V: TRBV20-1
DNA: TGCAGTGCTGGATTTTATAGCAATCAGCCCCAGCATTTT
CDR3: CSAGFYSNQPQHF

D: TRBD2
J: TRBJ2-5
size: many
V: TRBV4-3
DNA: TGCGCCAGCAGCCAAGATCAGCGGGGGGGCCAAGAGACCCAGTACTTC
CDR3: CASSQDQRGGQETQYF

D: TRBD2
J: TRBJ2-5
size: -
V: TRBV6-2/TRBV6-3
DNA: TGTGCCAGCAGTTACTCCGGCGGGGGTACAAATGAGCAGTACTTC
CDR3: CASSYSGGGTNEQYF

D: -
J: TRBJ2-7
size: many
V: TRBV20-1
DNA: TGCAGTGCTCTTGACCCCGGGGGCTATGAGCAGTACTTC
CDR3: CSALDPGGYEQYF

D: -
J: TRBJ2-7
size: -
V: TRBV18
DNA: TGTGCCAGCTCACCGGGTCTCGTCGAGCAGTACTTC
CDR3: CASSPGLVEQYF

D: TRBD1
J: TRBJ2-7
size: many
V: TRBV20-1
DNA: TGCAGTGCTGGACAAGGGACAGGCTCCTACGAGCAGTACTTC
CDR3: CSAGQGTGSYEQYF

D: -
J: TRBJ2-1
size: many
V: TRBV29-1
DNA: TGCAGCGCCCAACCCCCCACGGGCCACTATGAGCAGTTCTTC
CDR3: CSAQPPTGHYEQFF

D: -
J: TRBJ1-6
size: few
V: TRBV6-1
DNA: TGTGCCAGCATGATCAACTTTGAAATCAGGGTTGCGGGTTCACCCCTCCACTTT
CDR3: CASMINFEIRVAGSPLHF

D: -
J: TRBJ2-3
size: -
V: TRBV12-3/TRBV12-4
DNA: TGTGCCAGCAGTTTAGGAGGGGGTAGCACAGATGCGCAGTATTTT
CDR3: CASSLGGGSTDAQYF

D: -
J: TRBJ1-2
size: -
V: TRBV6-5
DNA: TGTGCCAGCAGCCTAACAGGGAGTCGGTATGGCTACACCTTC
CDR3: CASSLTGSRYGYTF

D: -
J: TRBJ2-1
size: few
V: TRBV5-6
DNA: TGTGCCAGCAGCTTGAGTCTTTATGGCCGGTTCTTC
CDR3: CASSLSLYGRFF

D: -
J: TRBJ1-2
size: -
V: TRBV20-1
DNA: TGCAGTGCTAGAGAGCAAGCGGGGGGCTACACCTTC
CDR3: CSAREQAGGYTF

D: -
J: TRBJ1-5
size: many
V: TRBV6-5
DNA: TGTGCCAGCCATAGGGCTGGTCAGCCCCAGCATTTT
CDR3: CASHRAGQPQHF

D: -
J: TRBJ2-6
size: many
V: TRBV29-1
DNA: TGCAGCGTTAAGGGGGAAAGCTCTGGGGCCAACGTCCTGACTTTC
CDR3: CSVKGESSGANVLTF

D: -
J: TRBJ2-3
size: many
V: TRBV3-1
DNA: TGTGCCAGCAGCCAAGGAGTGGGCTGGCGGGGCACAGATACGCAGTATTTT
CDR3: CASSQGVGWRGTDTQYF

D: -
J: TRBJ2-7
size: many
V: TRBV3-1
DNA: TGTGCCAGCAGCCCCCCATTTAGGGACGAGCAGTACTTC
CDR3: CASSPPFRDEQYF

D: -
J: TRBJ2-3
size: -
V: TRBV5-6
DNA: TGTGCCAGCAGCTTGGGACCACTCCCAGATACGCAGTATTTT
CDR3: CASSLGPLPDTQYF